The T cell receptor (beta chain) described here comes from a study of cytotoxic CD8 clonotypes in ibrutinib-treated CLL. Across the study: Once patients had received a median approximately twelve months of treatment, range 6 to 36, response samples were obtained. Notes on the study in general: Public clonotypes (which were uncommon) either contracted or remained stable on treatment.

Investigators sought sequencing depths of between 1 in 200,000 and 1 in 1 million T cells. Only in-frame clones appear in the TCRdb table, and some are missing; sequencing was by immunoSEQ multiplex PCR. The sample lists tens of thousands of clones, less than 85% occurring once. Of note for this clone: What it binds is unknown.

The material was PBMCs, obtained after 24 months of ibrutinib treatment. The TCR was taken from a human donor with chronic lymphocytic leukemia.

This CDR3 reads CASSSFGNEQFF. CDR3 nucleotides: TGTGCCAGCAGCTCTTTCGGGAATGAGCAGTTCTTC. The gene calls are TRBV9 and TRBJ2-1; D gene unclear. The CDR3 loop spans 12 amino acids. V shed 4 bases and J shed 7 bases, with 9 bases lying between them. Looked up from germline, CDR1 is SGDLS and CDR2 is YYNGEE.